This T cell receptor (beta chain) was sequenced during a study of graft-versus-host responses after intestinal transplantation. Study results and caveats: Peak circulating GvH clone levels were associated with early post-transplant HvG declines.

Only in-frame clones appear in the TCRdb table, and some are missing; sequencing was by immunoSEQ multiplex PCR. The sample carries about 120,000 clones, roughly 93% recorded once. Germline V gene lookup returns CDR1 MNHEY and CDR2 SVGAGI. The V end lost 0 bases, the J end lost 7 bases, and 16 bases lay between the germline ends. This CDR3 is built from 16 residues. To note about this clone: The antigen is undetermined.

The starting material was unstimulated CD4+ T cells sorted from spleen or lymph node cells, obtained before intestinal transplant. The sequence derives from a human donor who received an intestinal transplant. The chain joins TRBV6-5 to TRBJ2-1; tentative D call: TRBD1 (7 bases). CDR3 loop: CASSYSQGGDWNEQFF. The CDR3 region has the DNA TGTGCCAGCAGTTACTCCCAGGGGGGAGATTGGAATGAGCAGTTCTTC.